The clone carrying this T cell receptor (beta chain) was recorded a few times. Its antigen is unidentified. The sample comes from a study of vaccination and CD4 T cells after COVID-19. This CDR3 spans 13 amino acids. Germline values: CDR1 SGHTA, CDR2 FQGNSA. The V gene lost 5 bases and the J gene lost 8 bases, with 16 bases spanning the gap. The Oncomine TCR Beta short-read assay was applied to DNA of cultured CD4+ T cells. Genomic DNA was isolated from CD4+ T cells that had been cultured. Each CDR3 protein is one row after TCRdb ran MiXCR on the PCR reads. Among fewer than 5,000 distinct CDR3 sequences listed, around 76% were seen once. Indicated treatment: roughly 10-day PBMC culture with coronavirus spike peptide pools or control peptides (ViraFEST assay).

Sequenced sample: CD4+ T cells from blood, cultured in vitro. This clonotype was sampled from a human donor who had recovered from COVID-19. The chain is built from TRBV7-2 and TRBJ2-7, with D possibly being TRBD2 (6 bases). CDR3 loop: CASSERRDLQQYF. Here the CDR3 DNA reads TGTGCCAGCAGCGAACGACGGGACTTACAGCAGTACTTC.